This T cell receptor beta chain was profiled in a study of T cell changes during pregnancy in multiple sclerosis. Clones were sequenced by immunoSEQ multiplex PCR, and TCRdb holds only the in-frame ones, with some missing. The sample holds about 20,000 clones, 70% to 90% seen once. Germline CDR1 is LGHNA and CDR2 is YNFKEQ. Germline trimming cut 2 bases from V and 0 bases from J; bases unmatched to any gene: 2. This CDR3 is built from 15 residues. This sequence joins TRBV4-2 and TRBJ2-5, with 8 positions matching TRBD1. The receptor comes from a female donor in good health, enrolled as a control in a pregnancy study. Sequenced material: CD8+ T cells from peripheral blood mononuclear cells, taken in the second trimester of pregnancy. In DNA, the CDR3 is TGTGCCAGCAGCCAAAAGACAGGGGACCAAGAGACCCAGTACTTC. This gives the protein CASSQKTGDQETQYF.